These T cell receptor beta chains were read from a single sample in a study of blood T cell repertoires in COVID-19. The method was immunoSEQ multiplex PCR; TCRdb's version includes in-frame clones alone and lacks a portion of them. The repertoire holds roughly 40,000 clones, approximately 80% seen once, with 8.5% in the top ten. The sequenced sample consisted of peripheral blood. These receptors all come from a man between 70 and 80 years old with active or convalescent COVID-19. The CDR3 runs from the conserved cysteine through the conserved F or W. D genes are given only for firm matches. Rows may omit the clone size; those that give it use once, few, many or a size class.

size	D	J	V	CDR3	DNA
.	TRBD2	TRBJ2-7	TRBV6-5	CASSYRGRGVNYEQYF	TGTGCCAGCAGTTACAGGGGTCGGGGGGTAAACTACGAGCAGTACTTC
.	.	TRBJ1-5	TRBV10-3	CAISSRLDQPQHF	TGTGCCATCTCGAGCCGCCTTGATCAGCCCCAGCATTTT
once	.	TRBJ2-3	TRBV12-3/TRBV12-4	CASTLGATDTQYF	TGTGCCAGCACCCTAGGGGCCACAGATACGCAGTATTTT
.	TRBD1	TRBJ1-1	TRBV7-9	CASSTGQGLNTEAFF	TGTGCCAGCAGCACCGGACAGGGCTTGAACACTGAAGCTTTCTTT
.	.	TRBJ2-7	TRBV12-3/TRBV12-4	CASSFSERDQYF	TGTGCCAGCAGTTTCTCTGAGAGGGATCAGTACTTC
.	TRBD1	TRBJ1-1	TRBV5-1	CASSPGQGGSFF	TGCGCCAGCAGCCCAGGACAGGGGGGTTCTTTCTTT
.	TRBD2	TRBJ2-2	TRBV4-2	CASSQDYPASGAMSGELFF	TGTGCCAGCAGCCAAGATTACCCCGCTAGCGGGGCGATGTCCGGGGAGCTGTTTTTT
few	.	TRBJ2-5	TRBV11-3	CASSLGGRQTQYF	TGTGCCAGCAGCTTAGGGGGGAGGCAGACCCAGTACTTC
.	.	TRBJ1-2	TRBV19	CASSRQSLGGYTF	TGTGCCAGTAGCCGACAGTCCCTAGGCGGCTACACCTTC
.	TRBD1	TRBJ1-2	TRBV7-9	CASSTNRGHYGYTF	TGTGCCAGCAGCACAAACAGGGGCCACTATGGCTACACCTTC
once	TRBD1	TRBJ2-4	TRBV6-5	CASRDTDRIEDIQYF	TGTGCCAGCAGAGACACGGACAGGATCGAAGACATTCAGTACTTC
.	.	TRBJ1-2	TRBV2	CASRIDLNEAGGYTF	TGTGCCAGCAGGATTGACCTAAACGAGGCGGGTGGCTACACCTTC
few	TRBD1	TRBJ2-7	TRBV4-1	CASRGVGQGGSYEQYF	TGCGCCAGCAGGGGAGTAGGACAGGGGGGCTCCTACGAGCAGTACTTC
.	TRBD1	TRBJ2-5	TRBV5-4	CASSRGTGGEETQYF	TGTGCCAGCAGCCGAGGGACAGGGGGCGAAGAGACCCAGTACTTC
.	TRBD1	TRBJ2-3	TRBV5-4	CASSLGQGGTDTQYF	TGTGCCAGCAGCTTGGGACAGGGAGGCACAGATACGCAGTATTTT